This is a list of T cell receptor beta chains from one sample in a study of technical replicates of blood from a handful of donors. Assay used: immunoSEQ multiplex PCR; TCRdb lists only in-frame clones, some missing. The data show over 90,000 clones, 95% to 97% seen once. Input material: T cells isolated from PBMCs. The receptors were sampled from a human donor in good health. CDR3s include the opening cysteine and the closing phenylalanine or tryptophan. The D gene is left open where the match is weak. Some rows mark clone size as missing; the rest say once, few, many or name a class of expanded clone.

. TRBJ2-1 TRBV30 once TGTGCCCACGGACGGACAGGACTAGCCGTTGAGCAGTTCTTC CAHGRTGLAVEQFF
TRBD1 TRBJ1-5 TRBV13 . TGTGCCAGCAGCTTGGGGACAGGGAATCAGCCCCAGCATTTT CASSLGTGNQPQHF
. TRBJ1-2 TRBV6-5 . TGTGCCAGCAGTTACGGGCAACCCTATAACTATGGCTACACCTTC CASSYGQPYNYGYTF
. TRBJ2-3 TRBV12-2 once TGTGCAAGTCGCCGACCTGAGGGACTAGCGGGGTACACAGATACGCAGTATTTT CASRRPEGLAGYTDTQYF
TRBD2 TRBJ2-7 TRBV7-2 . TGTGCCAGCAGCATACCGGGGACTAGCTCCTACGAGCAGTACTTC CASSIPGTSSYEQYF
TRBD1 TRBJ1-1 TRBV10-3 . TGTGCCTCCCACACCGGACAGGGGAACACTGAAGCTTTCTTT CASHTGQGNTEAFF
TRBD1 TRBJ2-5 TRBV7-9 once TGTGCCAGCAGACAACTTCACAGGGGTACGAAGACCCAGTACTTC CASRQLHRGTKTQYF
TRBD2 TRBJ2-7 TRBV5-1 . TGCGCCAGCAGCTTGGTTGGGGAGGGACGTCCCCTACGAGGGCAGTACTTC CASSLVGEGRPLRGQYF
. TRBJ2-5 TRBV7-7 once TGTGCTAGCAGCTTAAGGCGGACAGCCCCTGGGGAGACCCAGTACTTC CASSLRRTAPGETQYF
TRBD1 TRBJ1-2 TRBV9 . TGTGCCAGCAGCGGGGACAGGGGGACGTTTTATGGCTACACCTTC CASSGDRGTFYGYTF
TRBD2 TRBJ2-5 TRBV10-3 . TGTGCCATTGGCGGGACTAGCGGGATGATAGAGACCCAGTACTTC CAIGGTSGMIETQYF
. TRBJ2-7 TRBV7-9 . TGTGCCAGCAGCTTAAGTACTAGCTTCGACGAGCAGTACTTC CASSLSTSFDEQYF
. TRBJ2-7 TRBV21-1 . TGTGCCAGCAGCAGAGGGGACAGGGCAACCTACGAGCAGTACTTC CASSRGDRATYEQYF
TRBD2 TRBJ2-7 TRBV27 . TGTGCCAGCGGGAGGGGCCGCTCCTACGAGCAGTACTTC CASGRGRSYEQYF
. TRBJ1-5 TRBV28 once TGTGCCAGCATCGAAACCGGGACACAGTATTCTCAGCCCCAGCATTTT CASIETGTQYSQPQHF
TRBD1 TRBJ1-1 TRBV5-1 once TGCGCCAGCAGCTTGATTGGGACAGGGGGCGATGAAGCTTTCTTT CASSLIGTGGDEAFF
TRBD1 TRBJ2-7 TRBV6-1 . TGTGCCAGCAGTATCCGGGACAGGGGAAACGAGCAGTACTTC CASSIRDRGNEQYF
TRBD2 TRBJ2-5 TRBV5-1 . TGCGCCAGCAGCTTAAGGGCAGCGGGAGGAGGGGAGACCCAGTACTTC CASSLRAAGGGETQYF
TRBD1 TRBJ1-4 TRBV6-1 . TGTGCCAGCAGTGACACGACAGGGAGGTTCACTAATGAAAAACTGTTTTTT CASSDTTGRFTNEKLFF
TRBD1 TRBJ2-7 TRBV5-4 . TGTGCCAGCAGCCCCGGGACAGCTTTCTACGAGCAGTACTTC CASSPGTAFYEQYF
. TRBJ2-7 TRBV4-1 once TGCGCCAGCAGTCGAGACAGGTCTAGCTCCTACGAGCAGTACTTC CASSRDRSSSYEQYF
. TRBJ1-5 TRBV5-6 . TGTGCCAGCAGCTTCCAGGGGATGAGCAATCAGCCCCAGCATTTT CASSFQGMSNQPQHF
. TRBJ1-6 TRBV5-6 . TGTGCCAGCAGCTCGCAGGGAACCTTTAATTCACCCCTCCACTTT CASSSQGTFNSPLHF
TRBD2 TRBJ2-7 TRBV27 . TGTGCCAGCAGTAGTCTAGCGGGAGAATTAGCCTACGAGCAGTACTTC CASSSLAGELAYEQYF
TRBD1 TRBJ2-5 TRBV19 . TGTGCCAGTACAGGGGGCCCTCAAGAGACCCAGTACTTC CASTGGPQETQYF
TRBD2 TRBJ2-2 TRBV9 . TGTGCCAGCAGCGTAGAGGGACTAGCATATATGGCCGGGGAGCTGTTTTTT CASSVEGLAYMAGELFF
. TRBJ2-6 TRBV27 . TGTGCCAGCAGTCGGTTTCCGGGGGCCAACGTCCTGACTTTC CASSRFPGANVLTF
. TRBJ2-5 TRBV6-1 . TGTGCCAGCAGTACAGGGCAAGAGACCCAGTACTTC CASSTGQETQYF
. TRBJ1-2 TRBV7-8 . TGTGCCAGCAGCTTAGCGAAGGGGGTCTCCTATGGCTACACCTTC CASSLAKGVSYGYTF